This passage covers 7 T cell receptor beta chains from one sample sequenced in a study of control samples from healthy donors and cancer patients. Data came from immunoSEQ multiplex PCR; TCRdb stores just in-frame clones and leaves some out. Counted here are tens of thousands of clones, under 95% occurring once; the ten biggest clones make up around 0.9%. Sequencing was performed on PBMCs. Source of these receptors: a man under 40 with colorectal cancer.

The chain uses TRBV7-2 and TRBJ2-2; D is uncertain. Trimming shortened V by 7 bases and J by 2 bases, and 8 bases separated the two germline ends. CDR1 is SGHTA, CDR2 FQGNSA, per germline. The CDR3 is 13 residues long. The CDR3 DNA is TGTGCCAGCACGTACAGAAACACCGGGGAGCTGTTTTTT. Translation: CASTYRNTGELFF. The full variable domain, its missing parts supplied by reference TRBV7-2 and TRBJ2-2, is GAGVSQSPSNKVTEKGKDVELRCDPISGHTALYWYRQSLGQGLEFLIYFQGNSAPDKSGLPSDRFSAERTGGSVSTLTIQRTQQEDSAVYLCASTYRNTGELFFGEGSRLTVL.

For the CDR3, the DNA is TGTGCCAGTAGTGGACAGGGGCTCGCTGGAAACACCATATATTTT. Protein: CASSGQGLAGNTIYF. The chain employs TRBV19 and TRBJ1-3; the match to TRBD1 covers 9 bases. V lost 5 bases to trimming and J lost 2 bases; unmatched junction nucleotides: 4. The CDR3 is made up of 15 amino acids. Germline V gene sequence: CDR1 LNHDA, CDR2 SQIVND (reference sequence).

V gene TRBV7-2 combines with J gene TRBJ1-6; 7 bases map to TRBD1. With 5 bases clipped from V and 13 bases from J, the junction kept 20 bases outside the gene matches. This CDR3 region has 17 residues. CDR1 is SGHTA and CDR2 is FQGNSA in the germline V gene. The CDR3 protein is CASSERAPAETGLPLHF. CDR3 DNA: TGTGCCAGCAGCGAGCGTGCCCCCGCCGAGACAGGGCTTCCCCTCCACTTT.

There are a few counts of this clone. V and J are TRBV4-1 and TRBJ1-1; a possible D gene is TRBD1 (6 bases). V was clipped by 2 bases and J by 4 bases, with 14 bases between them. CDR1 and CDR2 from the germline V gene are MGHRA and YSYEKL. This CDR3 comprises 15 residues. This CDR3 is CASSQSQQGTTEAFF. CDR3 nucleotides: TGCGCCAGCAGCCAATCCCAACAGGGTACCACTGAAGCTTTCTTT.

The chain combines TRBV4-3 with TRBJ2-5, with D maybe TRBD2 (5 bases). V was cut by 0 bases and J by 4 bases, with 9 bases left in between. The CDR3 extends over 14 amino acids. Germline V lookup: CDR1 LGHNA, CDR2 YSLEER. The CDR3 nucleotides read TGCGCCAGCAGCCAAGATCGGCGGGTAGAGACCCAGTACTTC. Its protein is CASSQDRRVETQYF.

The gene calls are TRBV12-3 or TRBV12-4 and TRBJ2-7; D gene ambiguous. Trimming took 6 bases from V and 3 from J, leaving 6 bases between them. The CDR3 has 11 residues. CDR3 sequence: CASSLGYEQYF. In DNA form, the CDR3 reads TGTGCCAGCAGCCTAGGCTACGAGCAGTACTTC.

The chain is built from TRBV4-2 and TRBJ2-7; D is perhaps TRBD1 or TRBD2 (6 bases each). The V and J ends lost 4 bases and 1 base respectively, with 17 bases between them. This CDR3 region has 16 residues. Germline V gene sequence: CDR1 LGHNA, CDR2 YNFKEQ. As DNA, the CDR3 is TGTGCCAGCAGCCCGGAGGGGGATGAGAGATCCTACGAGCAGTACTTC. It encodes CASSPEGDERSYEQYF.